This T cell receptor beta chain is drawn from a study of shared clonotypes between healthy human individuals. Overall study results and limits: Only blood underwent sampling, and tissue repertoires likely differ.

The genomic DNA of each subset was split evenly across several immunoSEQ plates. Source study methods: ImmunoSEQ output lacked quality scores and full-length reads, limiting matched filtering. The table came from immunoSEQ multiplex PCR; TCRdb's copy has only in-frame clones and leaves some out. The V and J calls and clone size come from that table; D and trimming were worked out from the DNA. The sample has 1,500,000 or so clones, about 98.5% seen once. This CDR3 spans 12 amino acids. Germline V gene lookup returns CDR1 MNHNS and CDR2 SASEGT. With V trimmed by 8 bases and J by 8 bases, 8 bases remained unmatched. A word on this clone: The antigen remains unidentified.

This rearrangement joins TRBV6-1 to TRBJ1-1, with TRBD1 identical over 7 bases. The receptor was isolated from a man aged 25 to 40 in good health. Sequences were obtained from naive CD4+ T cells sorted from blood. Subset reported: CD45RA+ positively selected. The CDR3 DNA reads TGTGCCAGCGTACTATACAGGGGAGAAGCTTTCTTT. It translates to CASVLYRGEAFF.